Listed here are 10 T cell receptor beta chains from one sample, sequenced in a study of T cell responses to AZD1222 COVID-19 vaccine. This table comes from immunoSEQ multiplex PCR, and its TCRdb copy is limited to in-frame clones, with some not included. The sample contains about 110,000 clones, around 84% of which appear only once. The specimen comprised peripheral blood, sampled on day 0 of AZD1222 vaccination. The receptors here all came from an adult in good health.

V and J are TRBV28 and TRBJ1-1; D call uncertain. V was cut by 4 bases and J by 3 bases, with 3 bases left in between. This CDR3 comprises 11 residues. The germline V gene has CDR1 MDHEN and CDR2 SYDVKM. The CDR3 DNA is TGTGCCAGCAGTTACCACACTGAAGCTTTCTTT. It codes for CASSYHTEAFF.

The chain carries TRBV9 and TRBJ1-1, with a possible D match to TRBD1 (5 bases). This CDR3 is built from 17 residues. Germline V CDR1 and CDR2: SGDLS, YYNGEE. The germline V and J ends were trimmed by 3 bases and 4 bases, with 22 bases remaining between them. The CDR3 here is CASSGGGWVGGGTEAFF. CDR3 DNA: TGTGCCAGCAGCGGAGGCGGATGGGTTGGGGGTGGCACTGAAGCTTTCTTT.

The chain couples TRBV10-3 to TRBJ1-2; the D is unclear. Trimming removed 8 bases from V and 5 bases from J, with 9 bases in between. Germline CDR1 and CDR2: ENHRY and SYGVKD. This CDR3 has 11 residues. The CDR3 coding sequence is TGTGCCATCGTGGCCGCATATGGCTACACCTTC. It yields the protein CAIVAAYGYTF.

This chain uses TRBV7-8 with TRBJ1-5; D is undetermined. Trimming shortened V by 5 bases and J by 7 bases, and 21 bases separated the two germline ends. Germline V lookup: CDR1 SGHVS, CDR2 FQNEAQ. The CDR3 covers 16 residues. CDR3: CASSKNPALVGQPQHF. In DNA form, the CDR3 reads TGTGCCAGCAGCAAAAACCCCGCCCTTGTCGGACAGCCCCAGCATTTT.

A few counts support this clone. CDR3 sequence reads: CASRKTSRQETQYF. The CDR3 DNA follows: TGTGCCAGCAGGAAGACTAGCCGACAAGAGACCCAGTACTTC. The chain couples TRBV2 to TRBJ2-5, with TRBD2 matching over 7 bases. Germline assignment: CDR1 SNHLY and CDR2 FYNNEI. The length of the CDR3 is 14 residues. The V gene end was trimmed by 6 bases and the J gene end by 2 bases; junction bases not matched to a gene: 6. The full variable domain, with the rest looked up from reference TRBV2 and TRBJ2-5, is EPEVTQTPSHQVTQMGQEVILRCVPISNHLYFYWYRQILGQKVEFLVSFYNNEISEKSEIFDDQFSVERPDGSNFTLKIRSTKLEDSAMYFCASRKTSRQETQYFGPGTRLLVL.

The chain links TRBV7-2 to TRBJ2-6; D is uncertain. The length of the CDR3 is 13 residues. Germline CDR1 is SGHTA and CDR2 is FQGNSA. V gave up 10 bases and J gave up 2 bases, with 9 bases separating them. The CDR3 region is CAMERTGANVLTF. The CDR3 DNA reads TGTGCCATGGAGAGAACTGGGGCCAACGTCCTGACTTTC.

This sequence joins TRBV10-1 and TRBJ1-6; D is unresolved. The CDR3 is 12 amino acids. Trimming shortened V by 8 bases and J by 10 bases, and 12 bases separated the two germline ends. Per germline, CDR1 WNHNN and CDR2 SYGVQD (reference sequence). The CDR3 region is CASDGDGSPLHF. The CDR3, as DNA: TGCGCCAGCGATGGTGATGGATCACCCCTCCACTTT.

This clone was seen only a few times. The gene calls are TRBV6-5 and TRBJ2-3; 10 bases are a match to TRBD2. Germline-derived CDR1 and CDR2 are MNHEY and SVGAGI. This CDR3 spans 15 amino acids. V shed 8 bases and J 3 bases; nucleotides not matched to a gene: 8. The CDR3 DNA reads TGTGCCAGCGGAGCGGGGGGGCTGGGAACAGATACGCAGTATTTT. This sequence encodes CASGAGGLGTDTQYF.

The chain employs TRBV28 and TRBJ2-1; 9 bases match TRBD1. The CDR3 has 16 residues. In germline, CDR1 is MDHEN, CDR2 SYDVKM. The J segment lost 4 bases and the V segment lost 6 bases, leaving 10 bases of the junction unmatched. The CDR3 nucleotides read TGTGCCAGCAGGCCCGCCGGGACAGGGTCTTACAATGAGCAGTTCTTC. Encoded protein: CASRPAGTGSYNEQFF.

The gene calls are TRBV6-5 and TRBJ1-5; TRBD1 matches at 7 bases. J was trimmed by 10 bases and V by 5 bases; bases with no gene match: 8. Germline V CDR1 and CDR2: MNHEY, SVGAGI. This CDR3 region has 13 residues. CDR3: CASSLDRSLPQHF. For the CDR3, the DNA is TGTGCCAGCAGTCTGGACAGGTCCCTTCCCCAGCATTTT.